This T cell receptor beta chain was identified in a study of post-analysis software for immune sequencing data. Included in the TCR beta cDNA libraries were unique molecular identifiers. T cells, roughly 0.95 to 10 million of them, yielded hundreds of thousands of cDNA molecules. TCRdb itself ran the PCR reads through MiXCR, one entry per CDR3 protein. The sample lists 750,000 to 950,000 distinct CDR3 sequences, around 42% occurring once. Trimming left V 4 bases short and J 5 bases short, with 17 bases between. The CDR3 is 15 amino acids. The germline gives CDR1 SEHNR, CDR2 FQNEAQ (reference sequence). Broader study findings: About 5 TRBV segments, including TRBV5-6, TRBV5-1 and TRBV20-1, were more frequent in patients than controls. The authors found that F measure strongly co-clustered same-batch samples.

Only a few counts were recorded for this clonotype. The antigen remains undetermined. Input material: blood. The clonotype originates from a girl between 10 and 17 years old with multiple sclerosis. V usage is TRBV7-9 and J usage is TRBJ1-2, with D perhaps TRBD1 (5 bases). This CDR3 reads CASSSGTLKLYGYTF. Here the CDR3 DNA reads TGTGCCAGCAGCTCCGGGACTCTTAAACTATATGGCTACACCTTC.